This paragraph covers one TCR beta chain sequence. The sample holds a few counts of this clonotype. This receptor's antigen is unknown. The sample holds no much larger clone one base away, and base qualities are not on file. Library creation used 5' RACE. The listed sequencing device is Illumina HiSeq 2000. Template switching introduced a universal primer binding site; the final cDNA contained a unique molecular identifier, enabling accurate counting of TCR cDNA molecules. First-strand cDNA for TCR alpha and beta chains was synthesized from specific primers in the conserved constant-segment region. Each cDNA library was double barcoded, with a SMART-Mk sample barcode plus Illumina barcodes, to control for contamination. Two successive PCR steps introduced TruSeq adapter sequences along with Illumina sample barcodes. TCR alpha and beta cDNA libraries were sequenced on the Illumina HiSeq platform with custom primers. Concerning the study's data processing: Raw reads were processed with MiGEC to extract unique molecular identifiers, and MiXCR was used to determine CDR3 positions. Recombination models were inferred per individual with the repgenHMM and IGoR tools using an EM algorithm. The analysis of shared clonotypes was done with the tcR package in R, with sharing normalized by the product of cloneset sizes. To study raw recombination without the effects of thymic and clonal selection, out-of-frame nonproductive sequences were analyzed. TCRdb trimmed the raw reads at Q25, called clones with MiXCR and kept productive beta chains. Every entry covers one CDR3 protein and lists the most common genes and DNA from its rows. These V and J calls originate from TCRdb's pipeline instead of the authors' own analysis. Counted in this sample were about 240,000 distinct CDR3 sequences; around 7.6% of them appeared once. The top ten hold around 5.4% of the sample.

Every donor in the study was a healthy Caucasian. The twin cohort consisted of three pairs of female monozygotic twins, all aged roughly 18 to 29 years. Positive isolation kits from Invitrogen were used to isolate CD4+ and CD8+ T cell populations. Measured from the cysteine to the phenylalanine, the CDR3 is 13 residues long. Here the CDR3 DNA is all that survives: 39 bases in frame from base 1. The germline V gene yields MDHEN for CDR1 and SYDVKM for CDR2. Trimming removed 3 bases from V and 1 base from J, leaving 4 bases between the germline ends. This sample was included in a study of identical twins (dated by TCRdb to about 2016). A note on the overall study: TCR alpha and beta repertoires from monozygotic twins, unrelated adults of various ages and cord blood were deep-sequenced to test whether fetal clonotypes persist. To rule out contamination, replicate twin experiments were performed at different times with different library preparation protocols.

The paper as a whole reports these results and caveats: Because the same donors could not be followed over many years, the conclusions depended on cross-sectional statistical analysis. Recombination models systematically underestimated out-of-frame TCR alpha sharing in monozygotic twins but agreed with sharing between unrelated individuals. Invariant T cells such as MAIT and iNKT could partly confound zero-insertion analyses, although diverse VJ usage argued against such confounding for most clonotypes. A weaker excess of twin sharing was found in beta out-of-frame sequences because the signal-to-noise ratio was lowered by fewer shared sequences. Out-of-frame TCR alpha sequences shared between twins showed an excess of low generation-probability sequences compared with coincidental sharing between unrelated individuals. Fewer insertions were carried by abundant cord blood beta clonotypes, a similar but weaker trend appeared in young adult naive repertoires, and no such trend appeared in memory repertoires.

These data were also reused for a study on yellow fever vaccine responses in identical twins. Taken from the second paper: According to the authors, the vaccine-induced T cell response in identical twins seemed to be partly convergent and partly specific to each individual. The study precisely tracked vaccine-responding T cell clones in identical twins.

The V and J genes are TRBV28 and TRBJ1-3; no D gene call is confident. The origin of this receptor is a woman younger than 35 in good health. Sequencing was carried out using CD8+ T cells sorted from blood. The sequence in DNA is TGTGCCAGCAGTTTCTTTTCTGGAAACACCATATATTTT. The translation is CASSFFSGNTIYF.